Shown below are 4 T cell receptor beta chains from a single sample sequenced in a study of T cell changes during pregnancy in multiple sclerosis. Generated by immunoSEQ multiplex PCR, the TCRdb table keeps only in-frame clones and is missing some. The repertoire has roughly 70,000 clones, 88% of them found once; the top ten carry about 3.5%. Source: peripheral blood, taken before pregnancy. These receptors were collected from a female donor with multiple sclerosis, enrolled in a pregnancy study.

Many counts were recorded for this clone. V and J are TRBV6-4 and TRBJ1-1, with 9 bases lining up with TRBD1. CDR1 is MRHNA and CDR2 is SNTAGT in the germline V gene. The V segment lost 5 bases and the J segment 7 bases; nucleotides outside the gene matches: 5. This CDR3 spans 13 amino acids. The CDR3 bases are TGTGCCAGCAGTTCCGGGACAGGGAATGAAGCTTTCTTT. Amino acids: CASSSGTGNEAFF.

The chain carries TRBV27 and TRBJ1-2; 8 nucleotides line up with TRBD1. This CDR3 region has 14 residues. V gave up 5 bases and J gave up 8 bases; unmatched junction bases: 10. The germline V gene encodes CDR1 MNHEY and CDR2 SMNVEV (reference sequence). The CDR3 DNA sequence: TGTGCCAGCAGTGCCTCTCAGGGGGCGCGGGGCTACACCTTC. Protein sequence: CASSASQGARGYTF.

The chain combines TRBV18 with TRBJ2-2, with a tentative D call TRBD1 (6 bases). The germline V gene has CDR1 KGHSH and CDR2 LQKENI. This CDR3 has 16 residues. Trimming took 5 bases from V and 6 from J, leaving 19 bases between them. Written as DNA, the CDR3 is TGTGCCAGCTCAACCGCTCAATTACAGGGAGCCGGGGAGCTGTTTTTT. Protein product: CASSTAQLQGAGELFF.

This clone was observed a few times. The V call is TRBV25-1, the J call TRBJ1-6, with TRBD1 matching over 10 bases. The J segment lost 10 bases and the V segment lost 8 bases, leaving 14 bases of the junction unmatched. This CDR3 has 16 residues. Per the germline V gene, CDR1 is MGHDK and CDR2 is SYGVNS. This CDR3 is CASGWTRDRGSSPLHF. In nucleotides, the CDR3 is TGTGCCAGCGGATGGACCCGGGACAGGGGATCATCACCCCTCCACTTT.